This T cell receptor (beta chain) was found in a study of cytomegalovirus exposure and HLA in healthy donors (dated by TCRdb to the late 2010s). With regard to the full study: According to an earlier analysis of a few hundred of the donors, roughly 180 million T cells yielded 95 million to 140 million unique TCR beta sequences and more than 250 Gb of sequence data. Roughly 300 gigabases of sequencing data and roughly 80 million unique TCR sequences made up an early release that covered approximately 700 HLA-typed donors. Of the roughly 410 genotyped donors, 80% to 90% were placed in the genetic ancestry cluster associated with self-reported Caucasian donors. The study aimed to test whether signatures of past pathogen exposure could be identified by cataloging public T cell receptors. The T cell repertoires of about 700 subjects were profiled by immunosequencing and related to cytomegalovirus serostatus. Along with the roughly 710-subject first cohort, a separate validation cohort of 120 different subjects was used. To predict cytomegalovirus infection status, the study brought together high-throughput TCR immunosequencing, statistical association of individual TCRs with disease status, and machine learning. A later analysis re-examined previously published TCR beta repertoires from roughly 650 donors and added high-resolution HLA genotyping to investigate patterns of TCR occurrence. The later analysis used no new phenotypic data to find candidate immune exposures, relying instead on TCR beta sequences and their occurrence across donors. An earlier analysis of around 580 of the donors used high-throughput TCR beta sequencing to judge whether each TCR beta V gene segment behaved as functional or pseudogenic. Donor age, sex, ethnicity and CMV serostatus were compiled alongside the repertoire data. Genome-wide SNP genotypes for about 55% of the roughly 670 donors were used in a later genetic analysis, which treated that subset as a discovery cohort. Every discovery cohort repertoire had been produced on one sequencing platform. HLA typing included class I and class II loci at four-digit resolution. Typing coverage differed by locus: A, B, C, DRB1 and DQB1 were typed in roughly 620-630 donors, DQA1 in 500 to 550, DPA1 in 600 to 610, and DPB1 in around 490. Roughly five DR-DQ haplotypes were treated as single units for association and clustering because of strong linkage in the cohort. Across roughly 420 genotyped donors of the cohort, an average of about 250,000 unique TCR beta nucleotide sequences per donor were sequenced, and around 19% of those sequences were non-productive. General conclusions and limits of the study: A further reported finding was that TCR beta sequences accurately predicted the HLA-A and HLA-B alleles for most subjects in the first cohort. In a later analysis, HLA-associated TCR beta chains showed more clonal expansion and lower generation probabilities than non-associated chains that were equally common. Some IMGT-functional V segments, including TRBV6-2 and TRBV6-3, could not be told apart with the 87-base-pair reads, so those segments were excluded. According to a later analysis, most CMV-associated TCR beta chains appeared to be HLA-restricted, and the HLA associations seemed to be driven largely by CMV exposure. This cohort had only TCR beta chains sequenced, and the lack of alpha or paired-chain data limited which features could be detected. Sequencing depth was assumed to be roughly uniform across donors in the presence/absence analyses, though that assumption may not hold. The study listed 150 to 200 TCR beta chains as associated with cytomegalovirus. An earlier analysis of some 590 of the donors showed that most TCR beta V segments appeared in productive rearrangements either about 87% or about 30% of the time, which broadly matched IMGT annotations. Cytomegalovirus status was reported to be diagnosed by the classifier with high specificity and sensitivity in both the original and validation cohorts. V-gene and J-gene trimming of TCR beta chains was associated with a missense DCLRE1C variant in a later genetic analysis, and the association was replicated in an independent cohort. In a later analysis, TCR association rates were found to vary across HLA loci, with the most associated TCRs seen for DRB1 alleles and the fewest for HLA-C alleles. Most TCR sequences were observed very rarely across donors, whereas some public TCRs were present in many individuals. According to a later genetic analysis, donors in an Asian-associated ancestry cluster had fewer N-insertions in productive TCRs than the roughly 670-donor mean. In a later analysis, 16,951 TCR beta sequences were associated with specific HLA alleles at a false discovery rate of 0.05. Because HLA typing was missing for some donors at each locus, association tests included only the typed subset. About 17 rarely observed V segments, including chromosome 9 orphons, were excluded from the earlier analysis of about 500 of the donors because counts were too low. When HLA alleles, especially DR and DQ, strongly co-occurred, attributing TCR associations to individual alleles was difficult. For the cohort, immune exposure information was limited to CMV serostatus. Several of the top co-occurrence clusters appeared to be linked to parvovirus B19, influenza, CMV and Epstein-Barr virus, according to a later analysis. In vitro tests confirmed that a few of the cytomegalovirus-associated TCR beta chains recognize cytomegalovirus antigens. The authors suggested that the approach could potentially be generalized to other disease states and immunological phenotypes. A cluster of highly shared sequence variants was judged likely to represent a technical artifact of the sequencing pipeline. Linkage disequilibrium might explain the correlated functional status among segregating V segments, but an unknown experimental factor could not be ruled out.

Per the germline V gene, LGHNA is the CDR1 and YNFKEQ is the CDR2. Germline trimming: 1 base from V, 5 bases from J; junction bases outside gene matches: 16. The CDR3 runs 18 residues from the cysteine to the phenylalanine. The retained sequence is limited to the CDR3, 54 bases, with the frame set at the first base. The cohort comprised more than 550 healthy bone marrow donors. Cohort members were all nominally healthy when sampled, although unrecorded immune exposures were likely present. The donor tested CMV seropositive and was one of the 289 seropositive cohort members. Each donor provided a peripheral blood sample, and peripheral blood mononuclear cells were used for TCR beta sequencing. Genomic DNA was extracted from the blood cell samples with the Qiagen DNeasy Blood Extraction Kit. About this clone: Its antigen is currently not known. Base quality data are lacking; no much larger clone is found one base away.

Libraries came from the immunoSEQ multiplex PCR assay. For the multiplex PCR, a mixture combining 60 forward primers for TCR Vbeta segments and 13 reverse primers for TCR Jbeta segments was used. A multiplex PCR assay on genomic DNA amplified the CDR3 region of rearranged TCR beta genes. The amplified TCR beta libraries were sequenced on the Illumina HiSeq System as 87-base-pair reads. The paper's data handling went like this. Across the 670 or so repertoires, a later analysis counted approximately 75 million unique TCR beta chains, about 10 million of which were shared by at least two donors. A nearest-neighbor algorithm error-corrected the raw reads and collapsed the reads into unique sequences, merging closely related sequences to remove PCR and sequencing errors. Alignment of CDR3 sequences to IMGT reference sequences was used to assign V, D and J gene segments. For a sequence to be retained, at least a six-nucleotide match to both a V gene segment and a J gene segment was required. Rearrangements were classified as productive when the CDR3 lacked stop codons and remained in frame with V and J, and all other rearrangements were classified as non-productive. CDR3 was defined by IMGT convention, running from the second conserved V-encoded cysteine to the conserved J-encoded phenylalanine. In an earlier analysis of roughly 610 of the donors, sequences lacking an unambiguous match to a single V gene segment were excluded. An earlier analysis of just under 600 of the donors called V segments functional above 56.7% productive rearrangements and segregating when the between-donor standard deviation exceeded 5%. To diagnose cytomegalovirus status from the catalog of TCR beta chain sequences, a statistical classification framework was built. A later analysis assigned V and J genes by comparing TCR nucleotide sequences with IMGT/GENE-DB human TR gene sequences. A later analysis assigned CDR3 sequences and most-parsimonious VDJ recombination scenarios with the TCRdist pipeline. In a later analysis, every TCR beta chain was defined by the combination of its CDR3 amino acid sequence and its V-gene family, and reads without a unique V-gene family were dropped. To address suspected cross-contamination and a sequencing artifact, a later analysis removed around 600 highly shared, low-generation-probability nucleotide sequences. For each public chain, a later analysis derived a clonal expansion index from normalized ranks of inferred template counts within each repertoire. Generation probabilities in a later analysis came from a VDJ recombination model fitted to out-of-frame rearrangements, and those results were checked against IGoR. Hypergeometric tests were used in a later analysis to score TCR-TCR, TCR-HLA and TCR-CMV co-occurrence, with a repertoire-size bias correction applied to the TCR pairs. In a later analysis, false discovery rates were estimated by permuting HLA or CMV assignments 20 times. In a later analysis, co-occurring TCRs were grouped using DBSCAN, and TCRdist sequence similarity was added for clustering within HLA-allele-positive subsets. Co-occurrence clustering excluded repertoires with fewer than 30,000 or more than 120,000 public chains, plus five with anomalous nucleotide sharing. The immuneACCESS repertoire file appears here via TCRdb, limited to in-frame rearrangements. These files lack a portion of the clones; in checked studies, under half of the deficit traces to unresolved V genes, and the cause of the others is not known. V and J calls and clone size are as listed in that table; D and trimming were resolved from the DNA. Recorded for this sample are more than 95,000 clones; roughly three quarters of them occurred a single time. Clones ranked in the top ten supply about a tenth of the sample.

This sequence uses TRBV4-2 and TRBJ2-5; TRBD1 agrees with 7 junctional bases. Specimen: PBMCs. This TCR was recovered from a woman under 30 in good health and CMV-seropositive. The DNA is as follows: TGTGCCAGCAGCCAAGTCGGGGTCGGACAGGCGATTCGGGAGACCCAGTACTTC. The translation is CASSQVGVGQAIRETQYF.